This T cell receptor beta chain is drawn from a study of T cell responses to AZD1222 COVID-19 vaccine. Study-wide findings and caveats: Nearly half of spike-specific TCRs reportedly target unmutated variant regions.

Of note for this clone: Its target is unknown.

The CDR3 runs to 13 residues. Trimming removed 7 bases from V and 12 bases from J; junction bases left unmatched: 13. CDR1 and CDR2 from the germline V gene are MNHEY and SVGAGI. Sequenced by immunoSEQ multiplex PCR; TCRdb stores in-frame clones only, minus some. Of 35,000 to 55,000 clones listed, under 85% are singletons. The specimen was peripheral blood, collected on day 0 of AZD1222 vaccination. The receptor's source is an adult in good health. The V and J genes are TRBV6-5 and TRBJ1-1; the match to TRBD1 covers 8 bases. The CDR3 DNA reads as TGTGCCAGCATTCTGGACAGGGCTTCTTTTACTTTCTTT. This codes for CASILDRASFTFF.